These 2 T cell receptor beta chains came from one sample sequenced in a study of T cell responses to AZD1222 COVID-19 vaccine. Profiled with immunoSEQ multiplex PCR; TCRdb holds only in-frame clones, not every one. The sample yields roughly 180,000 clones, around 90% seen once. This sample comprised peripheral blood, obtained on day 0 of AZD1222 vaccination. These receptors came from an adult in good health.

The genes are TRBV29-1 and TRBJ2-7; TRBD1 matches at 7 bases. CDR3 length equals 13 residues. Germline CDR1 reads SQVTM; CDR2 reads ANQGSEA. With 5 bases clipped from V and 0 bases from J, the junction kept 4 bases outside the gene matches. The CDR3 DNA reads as TGCAGCGTTCAAACAGGGGACTCCTACGAGCAGTACTTC. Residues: CSVQTGDSYEQYF.

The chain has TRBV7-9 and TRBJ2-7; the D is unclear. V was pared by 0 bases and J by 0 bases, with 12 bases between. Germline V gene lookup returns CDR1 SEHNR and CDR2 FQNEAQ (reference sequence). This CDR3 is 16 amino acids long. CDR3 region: CASSLALTVDSYEQYF. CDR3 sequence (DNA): TGTGCCAGCAGCTTAGCGCTTACAGTAGACTCCTACGAGCAGTACTTC.